The 4 T cell receptor beta chains given below trace back to one sample, sequenced in a study of T cells in Graves' hyperthyroidism and ophthalmopathy. The CDR3 regions of TCR beta were amplified from RNA transcripts. The HTBI primer set was used in a first-round RT-PCR of the TCR CDR3. TCRdb redid the calling of the multiplex PCR reads with MiXCR, one entry per CDR3 protein. The repertoire holds roughly 660,000 distinct CDR3 sequences, with 15% to 20% as singletons. Material for sequencing was blood. These receptors came from a middle-aged man with Graves' hyperthyroidism.

The chain uses TRBV10-3 and TRBJ1-5; D remains unclear. Germline CDR1 is ENHRY and CDR2 is SYGVKD. Trimming stripped 7 bases from V and 2 bases from J, with 18 bases between. The CDR3 is 16 residues long. The CDR3 is CAIKAATGLGNQPQHF. CDR3 coding DNA: TGTGCCATCAAAGCAGCCACGGGCCTCGGCAATCAGCCCCAGCATTTT.

The chain uses TRBV4-1 and TRBJ2-1; no clear D. The germline gives CDR1 MGHRA, CDR2 YSYEKL. Trimming left V 3 bases short and J 4 bases short, with 7 bases between. The CDR3 covers 13 residues. CDR3 nucleotide sequence: TGCGCCAGCAGCCAGGTTGTTTACAATGAGCAGTTCTTC. Protein: CASSQVVYNEQFF.

This clonotype was observed many times. The chain is built from TRBV28 and TRBJ1-1; D unclear. There are 13 residues in the CDR3. CDR1 and CDR2 (germline): MDHEN, SYDVKM. V lost 6 bases and J lost 6, with 14 bases in between. CDR3 sequence: CASRAPQTPEAFF. DNA for the CDR3: TGTGCCAGCAGGGCCCCCCAGACCCCTGAAGCTTTCTTT.

The chain has TRBV10-3 and TRBJ2-2; TRBD1 matches at 7 bases. CDR1 is ENHRY and CDR2 is SYGVKD in the germline V gene. The trim removed 7 bases at V and 8 bases at J, leaving 10 bases unmatched. This CDR3 is 14 amino acids long. CDR3: CAIKGTGDVGELFF. The CDR3 DNA reads TGTGCCATCAAAGGAACAGGGGATGTGGGGGAGCTGTTTTTT.